This passage covers 24 T cell receptor beta chains from one sample sequenced in a study of blood T cell repertoires in COVID-19. Clones were sequenced by immunoSEQ multiplex PCR, and TCRdb holds only the in-frame ones, with some missing. Of 80,000 or so clones in the sample, roughly nine tenths are singletons; the top ten hold under 2.5%. The sample consisted of peripheral blood. The receptors come from a woman in her 50s in a cohort sampled during active COVID-19.

The J gene is TRBJ1-3, the V gene TRBV6-5; D is unclear. This CDR3 has 15 amino acids. Germline V CDR1 and CDR2: MNHEY, SVGAGI. Trimming pared 0 bases from V and 0 bases from J, leaving 6 bases between. CDR3 DNA: TGTGCCAGCAGTTACTCACTCGGCTCTGGAAACACCATATATTTT. Encoded protein: CASSYSLGSGNTIYF.

This chain uses TRBV30 with TRBJ1-1, with D possibly matching TRBD1 (5 bases). The CDR3 loop spans 14 amino acids. V lost 4 bases and J lost 7, with 19 bases in between. Germline CDR1 is GTSNPN and CDR2 is SVGIG (reference sequence). The CDR3 here is CAWTPPRAVVEAFF. In DNA form, the CDR3 reads TGTGCCTGGACACCCCCCAGGGCGGTTGTTGAAGCTTTCTTT.

The chain is built from TRBV10-1 and TRBJ1-1; TRBD1 is a possible D gene (6 bases). The CDR3 length is 13 residues. V lost 6 bases to trimming and J lost 0 bases, with 8 bases between them. Per the germline V gene, CDR1 is WNHNN and CDR2 is SYGVQD (reference sequence). This chain's CDR3 is CASRGAVNTEAFF. For the CDR3, the DNA is TGCGCCAGCAGGGGGGCCGTGAACACTGAAGCTTTCTTT.

The chain has TRBV24-1 and TRBJ1-6; D remains unclear. The CDR3 extends over 18 amino acids. Trimming removed 4 bases at V and 0 bases at J, with 15 bases between. CDR1 and CDR2 from the germline V gene are KGHDR and SFDVKD. The CDR3 DNA reads TGTGCCACCAGTGAATCCCGACACCTGGTCTCCTATAATTCACCCCTCCACTTT. Translation gives CATSESRHLVSYNSPLHF.

The CDR3 here is CASRETGENTEAFF. The DNA for the CDR3 is TGCGCCAGCAGGGAGACAGGGGAGAACACTGAAGCTTTCTTT. The chain carries TRBV5-1 and TRBJ1-1, with TRBD1 identical over 8 bases. The CDR3 consists of 14 residues. Germline loops: CDR1 SGHRS, CDR2 YFSETQ. The V gene end was trimmed by 5 bases and the J gene end by 1 base; junction bases not matched to a gene: 4. Based on the CDR3 plus reference TRBV5-1 and TRBJ1-1, the full variable domain is KAGVTQTPRYLIKTRGQQVTLSCSPISGHRSVSWYQQTPGQGLQFLFEYFSETQRNKGNFPGRFSGRQFSNSRSEMNVSTLELGDSALYLCASRETGENTEAFFGQGTRLTVV.

The chain joins TRBV27 to TRBJ2-7, with 13 bases that match TRBD2. This CDR3 comprises 15 residues. The germline V gene encodes CDR1 MNHEY and CDR2 SMNVEV (reference sequence). The ends lost 6 bases at V and 4 bases at J; junction bases unmatched: 6. CDR3 in DNA: TGTGCCAGCAGCCACCGGACTAGCGGGGGTTACGAGCAGTACTTC. Encoded protein: CASSHRTSGGYEQYF.

In this sample, this clone turned up a few times. At one of its ends the junction is not consistent with the germline gene, which may arise from a read error. The genes are TRBV7-7 and TRBJ2-7; possible D gene TRBD1, 6 bases. The CDR3 has 15 amino acids. CDR1 is SSHAT and CDR2 is FNYEAQ in the germline V gene (reference sequence). The CDR3 DNA sequence: TGTGCTAGCAGCTTATCGGACAGATTCTCCTACGAGCAGTACTTC. Translating gives CASSLSDRFSYEQYF.

CDR3 sequence reads: CASSLVRGRMRGYTGELFF. Here the CDR3 DNA reads TGTGCCAGCAGCTTAGTACGGGGGAGGATGCGGGGCTACACCGGGGAGCTGTTTTTT. V is TRBV13 and J is TRBJ2-2, with D tentatively TRBD2 (6 bases). V was trimmed by 1 base and J by 3 bases, leaving 21 bases between them. The length of the CDR3 is 19 residues. Germline values: CDR1 PRHDT, CDR2 FYEKMQ (reference sequence).

A remark on this clone: At one end the junction does not follow the germline gene, possibly because of a read error. The DNA of the CDR3 is TGTGCTAGCAGCTTAACCGGGACAGGGGGCTTTGAGACCCAGTACTTC. Translating gives CASSLTGTGGFETQYF. The chain combines TRBV7-7 with TRBJ2-5, with TRBD1 matching over 12 bases. The CDR3 runs 16 residues. CDR1 and CDR2 from the germline V gene are SSHAT and FNYEAQ (reference sequence).

The chain couples TRBV27 to TRBJ1-5; perhaps TRBD1 as D (6 bases). The CDR3 spans 17 residues. Trimming cost V 2 bases and J 9 bases, with 23 bases left between them. Germline CDR1 reads MNHEY; CDR2 reads SMNVEV (reference sequence). CDR3: CASSLRSRGGGRLPQHF. CDR3 DNA: TGTGCCAGCAGTTTAAGAAGCCGAGGCGGGGGCCGTCTGCCCCAGCATTTT.

The chain has TRBV5-8 and TRBJ1-3; D gene unclear. CDR3 length: 12 amino acids. V dropped 4 bases and J dropped 4 bases, with 6 bases sitting between them. Germline CDR1 reads SGHTS; CDR2 reads YDEGEE. For the CDR3, the DNA is TGTGCCAGCAGCCCCGCGGGAAACACCATATATTTT. Amino acid sequence: CASSPAGNTIYF. The variable domain in full, with the rest retrieved from reference TRBV5-8 and TRBJ1-3, is EAGVTQSPTHLIKTRGQQATLRCSPISGHTSVYWYQQALGLGLQFLLWYDEGEERNRGNFPPRFSGRQFPNYSSELNVNALELEDSALYLCASSPAGNTIYFGEGSWLTVV.

The chain uses TRBV10-3 and TRBJ2-5, with 8 bases that match TRBD2. V was pared by 10 bases and J by 5 bases, with 15 bases of the junction left unmatched. CDR3 size: 15 residues. Germline CDR1 and CDR2: ENHRY and SYGVKD. The CDR3 is CATLDRSGSEETQYF. The DNA for the CDR3 is TGTGCCACCCTCGATCGGAGCGGGAGTGAGGAGACCCAGTACTTC.

This rearrangement joins TRBV11-3 to TRBJ1-2; 8 positions agree with TRBD1. Germline V gene lookup returns CDR1 SGHNT and CDR2 YENEEA. The CDR3 sequence is 16 residues long. The ends lost 1 base at V and 8 bases at J; junction bases unmatched: 12. The CDR3 reads CASSLGSGTGAWGYTF. Here the CDR3 DNA reads TGTGCCAGCAGCTTAGGATCCGGGACAGGCGCGTGGGGCTACACCTTC.

The gene calls are TRBV24-1 and TRBJ2-3; maybe TRBD2 (6 bases). Germline CDR1 reads KGHDR; CDR2 reads SFDVKD. The CDR3 has 13 residues. Trimming took off 3 bases at V and 14 bases at J, with 17 bases between the two ends. DNA for the CDR3: TGTGCCACCAGTGATCCAACTAGCCGGTTGGTGTATTTT. Translating it yields CATSDPTSRLVYF.

The chain couples TRBV5-1 to TRBJ2-7, with 9 bases matching TRBD1. The CDR3 covers 15 residues. In germline, CDR1 is SGHRS, CDR2 YFSETQ. Losses at the gene ends were 3 bases for V and 6 bases for J; bases not matched to a gene: 10. In nucleotides, the CDR3 is TGCGCCAGCAGCTACACCCGGACAGGGGTAGGCGAGCAGTACTTC. Protein: CASSYTRTGVGEQYF.

The gene calls are TRBV19 and TRBJ1-2, with D perhaps matching TRBD1 (6 bases). Germline values: CDR1 LNHDA, CDR2 SQIVND (reference sequence). Trimming took 2 bases from V and 6 from J, leaving 13 bases between them. CDR3 length equals 14 residues. DNA of the CDR3: TGTGCCAGTAGTATATCCGGGACATGGAATGGCTACACCTTC. Its translation: CASSISGTWNGYTF. Variable domain in full (rest from reference TRBV19 and TRBJ1-2): DGGITQSPKYLFRKEGQNVTLSCEQNLNHDAMYWYRQDPGQGLRLIYYSQIVNDFQKGDIAEGYSVSREKKESFPLTVTSAQKNPTAFYLCASSISGTWNGYTFGSGTRLTVV.

The CDR3 spells CASSSTGTGIYEQYF. The CDR3 DNA reads TGTGCCAGTAGTAGCACCGGGACAGGGATCTACGAGCAGTACTTC. This chain joins TRBV19 and TRBJ2-7; TRBD1 matches 9 bases. The CDR3 length is 15 residues. Losses at the gene ends were 4 bases for V and 3 bases for J; bases not matched to a gene: 7. Germline CDR1 LNHDA, CDR2 SQIVND (reference sequence).

This chain connects TRBV5-5 to TRBJ2-7, with 7 nucleotides matching TRBD1. The V segment lost 5 bases and the J segment 3 bases; nucleotides outside the gene matches: 8. Germline CDR1 and CDR2: SGHKS and YYEKEE (reference sequence). The CDR3 has 14 residues. The chain's CDR3 is CASRPGTDYYEQYF. DNA for the CDR3: TGTGCCAGCAGGCCAGGGACAGATTACTACGAGCAGTACTTC.

This clone was seen only once. The chain combines TRBV7-6 with TRBJ2-1; 9 nucleotides align to TRBD2. The CDR3 is 15 amino acids. Germline lookup yields CDR1 SGHVS and CDR2 FNYEAQ. The trim removed 0 bases at V and 8 bases at J, leaving 5 bases unmatched. CDR3 sequence: CASSLASGSLYEQFF. The CDR3 coding sequence is TGTGCCAGCAGCTTAGCTAGCGGGAGTTTGTATGAGCAGTTCTTC. Full variable domain (missing parts from reference TRBV7-6 and TRBJ2-1): GAGVSQSPRYKVTKRGQDVALRCDPISGHVSLYWYRQALGQGPEFLTYFNYEAQQDKSGLPNDRFSAERPEGSISTLTIQRTEQRDSAMYRCASSLASGSLYEQFFGPGTRLTVL.

This clone came up a few times. The chain employs TRBV24-1 and TRBJ2-4, with a weak D call TRBD2 (7 bases). Germline loops: CDR1 KGHDR, CDR2 SFDVKD. The V end lost 5 bases, the J end lost 7 bases, and 17 bases lay between the germline ends. The CDR3 has 15 amino acids. As DNA, the CDR3 is TGTGCCACCAGTGTAAATAGGGGGGGGATGAACATTCAGTACTTC. Its translation: CATSVNRGGMNIQYF.

The chain is built from TRBV5-1 and TRBJ1-3, with 7 bases matching TRBD1. The trim removed 4 bases at V and 1 base at J, leaving 8 bases unmatched. Germline-derived CDR1 and CDR2 are SGHRS and YFSETQ. The CDR3 has 16 residues. This CDR3 reads CASSKDPTGSGNTIYF. In nucleotides, the CDR3 is TGCGCCAGCAGCAAAGACCCGACAGGGTCTGGAAACACCATATATTTT.

The V call is TRBV13, the J call TRBJ1-1; TRBD1 agrees at 9 bases. CDR3 length: 17 residues. Germline CDR1 and CDR2: PRHDT and FYEKMQ (reference sequence). The V segment lost 0 bases and the J segment 3 bases; nucleotides outside the gene matches: 8. The DNA of the CDR3 is TGTGCCAGCAGCTTAGGACAGGGGGCCTGGATGGACACTGAAGCTTTCTTT. Translated: CASSLGQGAWMDTEAFF.

J is TRBJ2-2 and V is TRBV5-4, with D tentatively TRBD2 (6 bases). This CDR3 is built from 16 residues. Germline assignment: CDR1 SGHNT and CDR2 YYREEE (reference sequence). The germline V and J ends were trimmed by 0 bases and 5 bases, with 14 bases remaining between them. The CDR3 nucleotides are TGTGCCAGCAGCTTGGGGGGAGGAGGGCAGACCGGGGAGCTGTTTTTT. Protein product: CASSLGGGGQTGELFF. The full variable domain, rest sourced from reference TRBV5-4 and TRBJ2-2, is ETGVTQSPTHLIKTRGQQVTLRCSSQSGHNTVSWYQQALGQGPQFIFQYYREEENGRGNFPPRFSGLQFPNYSSELNVNALELDDSALYLCASSLGGGGQTGELFFGEGSRLTVL.

This clone was seen a single time. The V gene is TRBV25-1, the J gene TRBJ2-5, with a possible D match to TRBD2 (6 bases). Trimming took off 1 base at V and 5 bases at J, with 11 bases between the two ends. The CDR3 spans 14 residues. The germline CDR1 and CDR2 sequences are MGHDK and SYGVNS. The DNA for the CDR3 is TGTGCCAGCAGTGAATCCCTAGCGAGGGAGACCCAGTACTTC. Protein sequence: CASSESLARETQYF.